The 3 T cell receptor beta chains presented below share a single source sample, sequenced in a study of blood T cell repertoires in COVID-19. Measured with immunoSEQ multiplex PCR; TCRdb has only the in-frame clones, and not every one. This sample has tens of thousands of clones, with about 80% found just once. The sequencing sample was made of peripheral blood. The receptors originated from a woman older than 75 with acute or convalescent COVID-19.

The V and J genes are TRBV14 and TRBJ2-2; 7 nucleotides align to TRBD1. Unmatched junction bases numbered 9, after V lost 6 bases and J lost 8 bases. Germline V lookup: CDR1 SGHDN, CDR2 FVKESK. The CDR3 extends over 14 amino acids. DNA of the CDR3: TGTGCCAGCAGGACGGACAGGCAGACAGGGGAGCTGTTTTTT. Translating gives CASRTDRQTGELFF.

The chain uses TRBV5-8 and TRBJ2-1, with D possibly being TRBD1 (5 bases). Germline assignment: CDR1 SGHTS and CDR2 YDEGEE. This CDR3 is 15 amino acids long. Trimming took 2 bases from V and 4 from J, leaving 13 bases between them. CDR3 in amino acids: CASSFVRVGYNEQFF. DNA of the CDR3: TGTGCCAGCAGCTTTGTCAGGGTTGGATACAATGAGCAGTTCTTC.

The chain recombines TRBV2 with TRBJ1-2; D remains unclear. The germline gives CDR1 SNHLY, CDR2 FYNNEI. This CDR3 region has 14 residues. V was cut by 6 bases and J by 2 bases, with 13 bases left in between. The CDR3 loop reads CASSLGGNNYGYTF. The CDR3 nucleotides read TGTGCCAGCAGCCTGGGAGGTAACAACTATGGCTACACCTTC.